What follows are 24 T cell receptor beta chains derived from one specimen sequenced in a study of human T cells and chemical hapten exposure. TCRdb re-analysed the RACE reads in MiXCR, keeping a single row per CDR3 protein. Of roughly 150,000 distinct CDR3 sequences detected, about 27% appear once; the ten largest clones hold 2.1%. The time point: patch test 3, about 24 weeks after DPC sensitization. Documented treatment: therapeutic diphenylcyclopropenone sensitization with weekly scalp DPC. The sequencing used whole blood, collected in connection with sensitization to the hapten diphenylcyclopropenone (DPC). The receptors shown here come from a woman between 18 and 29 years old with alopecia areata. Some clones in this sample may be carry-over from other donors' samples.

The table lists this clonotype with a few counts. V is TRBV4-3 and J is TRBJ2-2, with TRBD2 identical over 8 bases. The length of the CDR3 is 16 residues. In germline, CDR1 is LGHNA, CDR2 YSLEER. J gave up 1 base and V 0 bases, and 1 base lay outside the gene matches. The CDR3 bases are TGCGCCAGCAGCCAAGAACTAGCGGTGAACACCGGGGAGCTGTTTTTT. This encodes CASSQELAVNTGELFF.

CDR3 sequence reads: CASLSSNYGYTF. The CDR3 DNA reads as TGTGCCAGCTTAAGTTCTAACTATGGCTACACCTTC. This rearrangement joins TRBV12-3 or TRBV12-4 to TRBJ1-2; D is unresolved. The CDR3 contains 12 residues. Deletions cut 8 bases from V and 0 bases from J, with 7 bases between.

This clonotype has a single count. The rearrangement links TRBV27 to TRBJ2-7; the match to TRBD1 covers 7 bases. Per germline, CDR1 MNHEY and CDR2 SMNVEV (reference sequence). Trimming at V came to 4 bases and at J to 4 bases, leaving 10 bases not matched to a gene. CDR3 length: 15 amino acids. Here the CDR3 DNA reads TGTGCCAGCAGTTCCCCTCAGGGGGTTGCATACGAGCAGTACTTC. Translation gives CASSSPQGVAYEQYF.

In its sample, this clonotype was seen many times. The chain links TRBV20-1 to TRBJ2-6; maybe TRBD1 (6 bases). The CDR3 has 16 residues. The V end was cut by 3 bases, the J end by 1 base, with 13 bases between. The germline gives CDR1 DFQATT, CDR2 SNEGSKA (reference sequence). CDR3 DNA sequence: TGCAGTGCTAGTCAGGGGACCCATTCTGGGGCCAACGTCCTGACTTTC. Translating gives CSASQGTHSGANVLTF.

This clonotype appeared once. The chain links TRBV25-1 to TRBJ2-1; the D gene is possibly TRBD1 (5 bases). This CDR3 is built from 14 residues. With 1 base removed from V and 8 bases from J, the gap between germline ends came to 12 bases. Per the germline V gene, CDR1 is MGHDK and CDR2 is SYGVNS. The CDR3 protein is CASSEFGHTDEQFF. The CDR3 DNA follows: TGTGCCAGCAGTGAATTCGGACATACGGATGAGCAGTTCTTC.

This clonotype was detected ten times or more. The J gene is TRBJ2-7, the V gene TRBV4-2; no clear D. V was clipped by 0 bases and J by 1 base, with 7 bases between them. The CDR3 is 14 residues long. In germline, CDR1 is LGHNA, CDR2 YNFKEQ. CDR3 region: CASSQEAVSYEQYF. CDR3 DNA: TGTGCCAGCAGCCAAGAGGCGGTATCCTACGAGCAGTACTTC.

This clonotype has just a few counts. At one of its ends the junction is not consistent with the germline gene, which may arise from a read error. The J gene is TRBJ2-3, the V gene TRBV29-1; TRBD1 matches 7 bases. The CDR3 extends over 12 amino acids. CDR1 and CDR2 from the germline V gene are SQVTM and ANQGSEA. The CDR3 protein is CSVAVGTVTQYF. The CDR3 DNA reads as TGCAGCGTCGCCGTGGGGACAGTTACGCAGTATTTT.

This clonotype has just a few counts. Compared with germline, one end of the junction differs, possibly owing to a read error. CDR3 sequence reads: CASSVSAGTEAFF. The CDR3 DNA reads as TGTGCTAGCAGCGTATCCGCAGGCACTGAAGCTTTCTTT. The V call is TRBV7-7, the J call TRBJ1-1; D is undetermined. This CDR3 contains 13 residues. CDR1 and CDR2 from the germline V gene are SSHAT and FNYEAQ (reference sequence).

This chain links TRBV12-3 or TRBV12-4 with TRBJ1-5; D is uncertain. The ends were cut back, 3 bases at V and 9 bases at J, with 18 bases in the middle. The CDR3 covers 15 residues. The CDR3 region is CASSFRDGLGRPQHF. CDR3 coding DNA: TGTGCCAGCAGTTTCCGGGATGGCTTAGGCCGGCCCCAGCATTTT.

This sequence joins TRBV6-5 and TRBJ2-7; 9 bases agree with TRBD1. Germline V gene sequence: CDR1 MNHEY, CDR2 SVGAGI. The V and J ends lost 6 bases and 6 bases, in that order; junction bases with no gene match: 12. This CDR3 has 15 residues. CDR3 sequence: CASSRTRDRVSEQYF. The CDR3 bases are TGTGCCAGCAGCCGTACCCGGGACAGGGTATCCGAGCAGTACTTC.

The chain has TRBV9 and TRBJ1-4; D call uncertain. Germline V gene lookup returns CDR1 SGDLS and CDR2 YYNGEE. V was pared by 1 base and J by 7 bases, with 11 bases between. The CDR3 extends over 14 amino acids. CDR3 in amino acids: CASSVNQIGEKLFF. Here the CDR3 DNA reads TGTGCCAGCAGCGTAAACCAAATCGGTGAAAAACTGTTTTTT.

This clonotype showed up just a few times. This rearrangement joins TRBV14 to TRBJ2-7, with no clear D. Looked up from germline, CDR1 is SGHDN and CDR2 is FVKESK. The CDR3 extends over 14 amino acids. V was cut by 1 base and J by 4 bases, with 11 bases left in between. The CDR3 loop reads CASSQAMTSYEQYF. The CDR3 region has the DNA TGTGCCAGCAGCCAAGCCATGACCTCTTACGAGCAGTACTTC.

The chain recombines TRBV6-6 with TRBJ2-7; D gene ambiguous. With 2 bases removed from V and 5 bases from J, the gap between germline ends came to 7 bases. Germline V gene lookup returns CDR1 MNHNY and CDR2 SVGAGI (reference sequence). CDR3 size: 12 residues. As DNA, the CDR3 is TGTGCCAGCAGTTACGTCGGCCACGAGCAGTACTTC. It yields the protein CASSYVGHEQYF.

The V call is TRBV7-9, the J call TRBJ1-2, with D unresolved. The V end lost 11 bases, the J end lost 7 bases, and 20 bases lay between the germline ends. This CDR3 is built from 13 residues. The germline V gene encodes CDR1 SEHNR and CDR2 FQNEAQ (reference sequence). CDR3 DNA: TGTGCCCGGCGGGCCCAAGATTTAGGTGGCTACACCTTC. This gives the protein CARRAQDLGGYTF.

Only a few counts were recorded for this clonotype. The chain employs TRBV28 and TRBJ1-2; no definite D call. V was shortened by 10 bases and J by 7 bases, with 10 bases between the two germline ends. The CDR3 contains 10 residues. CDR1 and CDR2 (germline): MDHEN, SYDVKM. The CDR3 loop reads CATQGIGYTF. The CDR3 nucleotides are TGTGCCACACAAGGGATTGGCTACACCTTC.

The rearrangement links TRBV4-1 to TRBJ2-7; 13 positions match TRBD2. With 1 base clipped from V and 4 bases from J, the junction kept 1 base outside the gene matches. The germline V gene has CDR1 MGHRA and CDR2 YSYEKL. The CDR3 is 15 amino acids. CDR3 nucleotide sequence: TGCGCCAGCAGCCAAGCGACTAGCGGGGGGTACGAGCAGTACTTC. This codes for CASSQATSGGYEQYF.

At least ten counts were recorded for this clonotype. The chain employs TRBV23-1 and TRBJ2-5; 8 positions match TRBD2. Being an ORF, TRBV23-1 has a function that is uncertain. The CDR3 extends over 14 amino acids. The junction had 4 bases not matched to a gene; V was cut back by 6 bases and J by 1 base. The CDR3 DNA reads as TGCGCCAGCAGCAGGACTAGCCCCCAAGAGACCCAGTACTTC. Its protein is CASSRTSPQETQYF.

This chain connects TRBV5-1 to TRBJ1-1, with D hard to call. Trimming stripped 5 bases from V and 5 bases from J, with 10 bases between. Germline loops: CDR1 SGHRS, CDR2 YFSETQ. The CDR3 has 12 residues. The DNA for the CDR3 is TGCGCCAGCAGTGTGGGTAAAACTGAAGCTTTCTTT. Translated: CASSVGKTEAFF.

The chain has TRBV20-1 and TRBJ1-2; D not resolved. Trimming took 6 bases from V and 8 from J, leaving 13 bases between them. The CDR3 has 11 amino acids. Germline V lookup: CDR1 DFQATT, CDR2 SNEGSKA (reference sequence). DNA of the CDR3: TGCAGTGCCCCCGAAGCGGGGGGCTACACCTTC. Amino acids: CSAPEAGGYTF.

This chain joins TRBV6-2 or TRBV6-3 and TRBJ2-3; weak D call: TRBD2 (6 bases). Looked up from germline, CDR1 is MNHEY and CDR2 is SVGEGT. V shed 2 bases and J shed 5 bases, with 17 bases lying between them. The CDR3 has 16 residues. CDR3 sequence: CASSYHVSGRRDTQYF. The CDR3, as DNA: TGTGCCAGCAGTTACCATGTTAGCGGAAGACGAGATACGCAGTATTTT.

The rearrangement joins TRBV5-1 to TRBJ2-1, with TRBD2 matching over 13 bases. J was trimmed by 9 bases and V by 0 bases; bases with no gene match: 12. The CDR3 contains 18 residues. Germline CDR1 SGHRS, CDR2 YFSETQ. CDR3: CASSLERTSGRTRIEQFF. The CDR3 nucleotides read TGCGCCAGCAGCTTGGAACGGACTAGCGGGAGAACCAGGATTGAGCAGTTCTTC.

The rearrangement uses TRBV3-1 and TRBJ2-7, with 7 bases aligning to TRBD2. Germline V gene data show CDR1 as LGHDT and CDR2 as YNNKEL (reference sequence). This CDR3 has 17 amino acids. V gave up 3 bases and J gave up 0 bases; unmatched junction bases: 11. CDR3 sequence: CASSHGPWGGSSYEQYF. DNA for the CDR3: TGTGCCAGCAGCCATGGCCCTTGGGGGGGAAGCTCCTACGAGCAGTACTTC.

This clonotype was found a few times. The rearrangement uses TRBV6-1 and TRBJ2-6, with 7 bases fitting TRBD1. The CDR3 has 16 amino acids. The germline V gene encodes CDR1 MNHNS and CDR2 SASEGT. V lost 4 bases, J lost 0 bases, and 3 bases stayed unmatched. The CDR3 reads CASSAQGSSGANVLTF. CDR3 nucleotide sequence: TGTGCCAGCAGTGCACAGGGGAGCTCTGGGGCCAACGTCCTGACTTTC.

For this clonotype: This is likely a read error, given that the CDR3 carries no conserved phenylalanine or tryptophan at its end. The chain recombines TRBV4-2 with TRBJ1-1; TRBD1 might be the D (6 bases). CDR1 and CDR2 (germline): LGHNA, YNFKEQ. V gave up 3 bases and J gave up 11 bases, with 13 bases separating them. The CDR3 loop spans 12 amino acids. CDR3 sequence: CASSHLQGLAFL. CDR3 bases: TGTGCCAGCAGCCACTTACAGGGTCTGGCTTTCCTT.